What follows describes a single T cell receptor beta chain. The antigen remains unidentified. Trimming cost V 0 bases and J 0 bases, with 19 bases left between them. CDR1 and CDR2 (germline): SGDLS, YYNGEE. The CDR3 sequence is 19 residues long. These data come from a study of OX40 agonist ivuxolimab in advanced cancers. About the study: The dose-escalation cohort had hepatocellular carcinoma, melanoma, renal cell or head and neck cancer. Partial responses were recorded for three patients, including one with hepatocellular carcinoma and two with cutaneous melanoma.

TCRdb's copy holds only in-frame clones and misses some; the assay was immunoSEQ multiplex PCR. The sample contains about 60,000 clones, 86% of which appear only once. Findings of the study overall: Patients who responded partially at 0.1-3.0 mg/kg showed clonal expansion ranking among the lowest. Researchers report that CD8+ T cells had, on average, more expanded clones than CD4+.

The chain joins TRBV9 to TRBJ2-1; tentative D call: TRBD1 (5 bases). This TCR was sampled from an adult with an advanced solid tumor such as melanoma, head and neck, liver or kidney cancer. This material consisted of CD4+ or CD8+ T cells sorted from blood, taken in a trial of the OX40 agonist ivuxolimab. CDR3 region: CASSVGLGVIMSSYNEQFF. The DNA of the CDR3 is TGTGCCAGCAGCGTAGGGCTAGGGGTGATTATGAGCTCCTACAATGAGCAGTTCTTC.